These T cell receptor beta chains were read from a single sample in a study of cytomegalovirus exposure and HLA in healthy donors. The method was immunoSEQ multiplex PCR; TCRdb's version includes in-frame clones alone and lacks a portion of them. The sample lists approximately 170,000 clones, under 80% seen once, with 4.5% to 5.5% in the top ten. Sequencing was performed on PBMCs. All receptors come from a man aged 30 to 45 in good health and CMV-seropositive. Each CDR3 is given with its conserved first and last residue. The D gene is left open where the match is weak. Not all rows give a size; the values are once, few, many and, for expanded clones, a class.

size	D	V	J	DNA	CDR3
.	.	TRBV9	TRBJ2-6	TGTGCCAGCAGCATACAGGGCTCTGGGGCCAACGTCCTGACTTTC	CASSIQGSGANVLTF
few	.	TRBV25-1	TRBJ2-1	TGTGCCAGCAGTGGGGCGCAGGGCCGCGGTGAGCAGTTCTTC	CASSGAQGRGEQFF
.	.	TRBV5-8	TRBJ2-7	TGTGCCAGCAGCCTACCCCAGGTCGAGCAGTACTTC	CASSLPQVEQYF
.	.	TRBV7-9	TRBJ1-1	TGTGCCAGCAGCTTAGCCTCGACAGTGTTCTTT	CASSLASTVFF
.	.	TRBV7-3	TRBJ1-1	TGTGCCAGCAGCCCCCGCGGGAACACTGAAGCTTTCTTT	CASSPRGNTEAFF
few	TRBD1	TRBV9	TRBJ2-1	TGTGCCAGCAGCGTAGAAGGACAGGGTGGCAATGAGCAGTTCTTC	CASSVEGQGGNEQFF
.	TRBD1	TRBV4-3	TRBJ2-2	TGCGCCAGCAGCCAAACTGGAGTACAGGACAGGGGGCCTTATACCGGGGAGCTGTTTTTT	CASSQTGVQDRGPYTGELFF
.	.	TRBV30	TRBJ2-6	TGTGCCTGGAGTAAGGGGGGGAGCTCTGGGGCCAACGTCCTGACTTTC	CAWSKGGSSGANVLTF
many	.	TRBV5-4	TRBJ1-1	TGTGCCAGCAGCTCCCTGGGGGGGGGTATGGGTGAAGCTTTCTTT	CASSSLGGGMGEAFF
few	.	TRBV7-9	TRBJ1-2	TGCGCCAGCAGCGAGGGGGGGCGAGGCTACACCTTC	CASSEGGRGYTF
.	.	TRBV2	TRBJ1-1	TGTGCCAGCAGTGGAGGAGGAACGATGAACACTGAAGCTTTCTTT	CASSGGGTMNTEAFF
.	.	TRBV7-2	TRBJ2-1	TGTGCCAGCAGCTTAGGATGGGGGCCCTACAATGAGCAGTTCTTC	CASSLGWGPYNEQFF
few	.	TRBV2	TRBJ2-5	TGTGCCAGCGCAGTCACATCCTTTCCCCAAGAGACCCAGTACTTC	CASAVTSFPQETQYF
.	TRBD1	TRBV19	TRBJ1-5	TGTGCCAGTAGTATTCGGACAGGGGCGAATAGCAATCAGCCCCAGCATTTT	CASSIRTGANSNQPQHF
few	TRBD2	TRBV7-2	TRBJ2-7	TGTGCCAGCAGCTTAGAGCCGGGAGGGCCCTACGAGCAGTACTTC	CASSLEPGGPYEQYF
.	TRBD2	TRBV4-1	TRBJ2-1	TGCGCCAGCAGCCAACAGCGGGGGGACAATGAGCAGTTCTTC	CASSQQRGDNEQFF
.	.	TRBV2	TRBJ1-1	TGTGCCAGCAGTGAGGGGGCGGGTGAAGCTTTCTTT	CASSEGAGEAFF
.	TRBD2	TRBV27	TRBJ2-7	TGTGCCAGCAGCCGGGGGGGCGGGAGGGCCTACGAGCAGTACTTC	CASSRGGGRAYEQYF
.	.	TRBV5-1	TRBJ2-7	TGCGCCAGCAGCTTGGGGCCCAGCGGACTCTCCTACGAGCAGTACTTC	CASSLGPSGLSYEQYF
.	.	TRBV5-6	TRBJ2-1	TGTGCCAGCAGCACCAGGGGTCAGCAGTTCTTC	CASSTRGQQFF
.	.	TRBV25-1	TRBJ1-4	TGTGCCAGCAGTGAATTGGAGGGGTTTGAAAAACTGTTTTTT	CASSELEGFEKLFF
.	TRBD1	TRBV15	TRBJ2-3	TGTGCCACCAGCCGGGACAGGGGCGGCACAGATACGCAGTATTTT	CATSRDRGGTDTQYF
.	.	TRBV7-2	TRBJ1-1	TGTGCCAGCCGACCCCACAGGGAATCGGGGACTGAAGCTTTCTTT	CASRPHRESGTEAFF
.	TRBD2	TRBV27	TRBJ2-1	TGTGCCAGCAGTTTATCGCGGGGACTAGCCCAACCTAATGAGCAGTTCTTC	CASSLSRGLAQPNEQFF
.	TRBD2	TRBV10-3	TRBJ2-3	TGTGCCATCGCTGGGACTAGCGGGAACCCAGATACGCAGTATTTT	CAIAGTSGNPDTQYF
.	.	TRBV28	TRBJ2-7	TGTGCCAGCAGTTTATACCCCACAGGGTACGAGCAGTACTTC	CASSLYPTGYEQYF
.	.	TRBV6-6	TRBJ2-7	TGTGCCAACACCCCCTCGGGATCCTTACGAGCCTACGAGCAGTACTTC	CANTPSGSLRAYEQYF
.	.	TRBV19	TRBJ2-5	TGTGCCAGTAGTCGAGCCTCGGGCCAAGAGACCCAGTACTTC	CASSRASGQETQYF
.	TRBD2	TRBV11-2	TRBJ2-3	TGTGCCAGCAGCCTAGCGGGAGGTAGGGCAGATACGCAGTATTTT	CASSLAGGRADTQYF
.	.	TRBV4-3	TRBJ1-2	TGCGCCAGCAGCCAAGAGCGGGCCGGGGGCTACACCTTC	CASSQERAGGYTF
.	.	TRBV28	TRBJ2-3	TGTGCCAGCAGCGAGGCTCTCGGCACAGATACGCAGTATTTT	CASSEALGTDTQYF
.	.	TRBV5-1	TRBJ1-2	TGCGCCAGCAGCTTGGGGCCAGGAGGTGGCGGCTACACCTTC	CASSLGPGGGGYTF
.	.	TRBV4-1	TRBJ2-5	TGCGCCAGCAGCCAAGGTTTGCCGAGGTTGTTAGAGACCCAGTACTTC	CASSQGLPRLLETQYF
few	.	TRBV28	TRBJ2-6	TGTGCCAGCAGTTCCCCGGGGGTCAGCTCTGGGGCCAACGTCCTGACTTTC	CASSSPGVSSGANVLTF
few	.	TRBV27	TRBJ1-4	TGTGCCAGCATGAGCCCCGGCGGTGCTAATGAAAAACTGTTTTTT	CASMSPGGANEKLFF
few	.	TRBV4-3	TRBJ2-7	TGCGCCAGCAGCCAAGGAAGAGGGAGGGGGTTGAGCTCCTACGAGCAGTACTTC	CASSQGRGRGLSSYEQYF
.	TRBD1	TRBV5-6	TRBJ1-1	TGTGCCAGCAGCTCGCCGGGACAGGTGCTAATGAACACTGAAGCTTTCTTT	CASSSPGQVLMNTEAFF
few	.	TRBV30	TRBJ2-1	TGTGCCTGGACCAGATGGGGGGTCTACAATGAGCAGTTCTTC	CAWTRWGVYNEQFF
.	.	TRBV10-3	TRBJ1-4	TGTGCCATCAGTGAGTCTGGGGGCGTTGGGGAAAAACTGTTTTTT	CAISESGGVGEKLFF
few	TRBD2	TRBV5-4	TRBJ2-5	TGTGCCAGCAGCTTAAACTACGGAACTAGCGGAGGTCAAGAGACCCAGTACTTC	CASSLNYGTSGGQETQYF
.	.	TRBV28	TRBJ1-5	TGTGCCAGCAGCACCCTTCAGGGAATGGGCAATCAGCCCCAGCATTTT	CASSTLQGMGNQPQHF
few	.	TRBV7-2	TRBJ1-5	TGTGCCAGCAGCCAAGATGGAGGTTTTAGGCAGCCCCAGCATTTT	CASSQDGGFRQPQHF